The 19 T cell receptor beta chains below were found in one sample sequenced in a study of breast tumors, draining lymph nodes, adjacent tissues (dated by TCRdb to the mid-2010s). The library relied on multiplex PCR. For sequencing, an Illumina HiSeq 2000 was employed. TCRdb passed the public sequencing reads through fastp at Q25 and MiXCR, retaining productive beta sequences. Rows merge per CDR3 protein into single entries with the most common DNA and genes. The sample contains 20,000 to 25,000 distinct CDR3 sequences, roughly 20% of them found a single time. The ten most abundant clones make up roughly 13% of the sample. The sequenced sample consisted of breast tumor tissue. These receptors all come from a female donor with breast cancer. Some clones in this sample may be carry-over from other donors' samples.

This clonotype came up many times. This rearrangement joins TRBV19 to TRBJ1-2, with TRBD1 matching over 8 bases. Germline CDR1 is LNHDA and CDR2 is SQIVND (reference sequence). The CDR3 sequence is 16 residues long. The junction had 12 bases not matched to a gene; V was cut back by 3 bases and J by 6 bases. In DNA form, the CDR3 reads TGTGCCAGTAGTATTCTTCCCCGGACAGGGATTGATGGCTACACCTTC. Translated, it gives CASSILPRTGIDGYTF. The entire variable domain, with the rest obtained from reference TRBV19 and TRBJ1-2, is as follows: DGGITQSPKYLFRKEGQNVTLSCEQNLNHDAMYWYRQDPGQGLRLIYYSQIVNDFQKGDIAEGYSVSREKKESFPLTVTSAQKNPTAFYLCASSILPRTGIDGYTFGSGTRLTVV.

V gene TRBV18 combines with J gene TRBJ2-1, with D tentatively TRBD1 (6 bases). V was trimmed by 1 base and J by 0 bases, leaving 10 bases between them. CDR1 and CDR2 (germline): KGHSH, LQKENI. The CDR3 extends over 16 amino acids. CDR3 sequence: CASSPRQGSSYNEQFF. The CDR3 nucleotides are TGTGCCAGCTCACCACGGCAGGGGAGCTCCTACAATGAGCAGTTCTTC. Filled out from reference TRBV18 and TRBJ2-1, the complete variable domain reads NAGVMQNPRHLVRRRGQEARLRCSPMKGHSHVYWYRQLPEEGLKFMVYLQKENIIDESGMPKERFSAEFPKEGPSILRIQQVVRGDSAAYFCASSPRQGSSYNEQFFGPGTRLTVL.

This clonotype was detected many times. At one end, the junction sequence differs from germline, possibly due to a read error. V is TRBV7-8 and J is TRBJ1-6; D is undetermined. Germline V CDR1 and CDR2: SGHVS, FQNEAQ. This CDR3 has 16 residues. The DNA for the CDR3 is TGTGCCAGCAGCTTAGAACGGTCAGGTCTTAATTCACCCCCCCACTTT. As protein: CASSLERSGLNSPPHF. The full variable domain, its missing parts supplied by reference TRBV7-8 and TRBJ1-6, is GAGVSQSPRYKVAKRGQDVALRCDPISGHVSLFWYQQALGQGPEFLTYFQNEAQLDKSGLPSDRFFAERPEGSVSTLKIQRTQQEDSAVYLCASSLERSGLNSPPHFGNGTRLTVT.

This clonotype came up many times. CDR3 region: CASSVGGGLRDEQYF. The CDR3 DNA sequence: TGTGCCAGCAGCGTAGGGGGGGGCCTCCGCGACGAGCAGTACTTC. The rearrangement joins TRBV9 to TRBJ2-7; possibly TRBD2 for D (7 bases). Germline V gives CDR1 SGDLS, CDR2 YYNGEE. V was clipped by 0 bases and J by 5 bases, with 15 bases between them. The CDR3 loop spans 15 amino acids.

This clonotype was counted many times. The chain employs TRBV11-3 and TRBJ2-3, with 9 positions matching TRBD2. V gave up 2 bases and J gave up 1 base; unmatched junction bases: 7. Germline values: CDR1 SGHNT, CDR2 YENEEA. The CDR3 spans 17 residues. Here the CDR3 reads CASSLSASGMGTDTQYF. The DNA for the CDR3 is TGTGCCAGCAGCTTATCGGCTAGCGGGATGGGCACAGATACGCAGTATTTT.

This clonotype came up many times. V and J are TRBV30 and TRBJ2-7; 9 bases are shared with TRBD1. CDR1 GTSNPN and CDR2 SVGIG come from the germline V gene (reference sequence). The CDR3 is 14 residues long. Trimming cost V 5 bases and J 6 bases; bases outside gene matches: 11. CDR3 protein: CAWGWTGAVGEQYF. CDR3 bases: TGTGCCTGGGGGTGGACAGGGGCGGTAGGCGAGCAGTACTTC.

The V call is TRBV7-6, the J call TRBJ2-1, with D unclear. Trimming shortened V by 0 bases and J by 7 bases, and 7 bases separated the two germline ends. The length of the CDR3 is 13 residues. CDR1 SGHVS and CDR2 FNYEAQ come from the germline V gene. The CDR3 protein is CASSLAGINEQFF. The CDR3 DNA follows: TGTGCCAGCAGCTTAGCGGGAATAAATGAGCAGTTCTTC.

This clonotype was recorded a few times. The gene calls are TRBV28 and TRBJ2-3; 13 bases are a match to TRBD2. V trimming: 6 bases; J trimming: 2 bases; junction bases outside the gene matches: 11. Germline-derived CDR1 and CDR2 are MDHEN and SYDVKM. The CDR3 has 18 residues. CDR3 coding DNA: TGTGCCAGCAGCCCAGGGGGACTAGCGGGAAGTCACACAGATACGCAGTATTTT. It translates to CASSPGGLAGSHTDTQYF.

This clonotype was seen many times. The chain joins TRBV19 to TRBJ2-1, with D perhaps TRBD1 (5 bases). The V gene's germline CDR1 is LNHDA and CDR2 SQIVND (reference sequence). V was clipped by 3 bases and J by 0 bases, with 9 bases between them. CDR3 size: 15 residues. Here the CDR3 DNA reads TGTGCCAGTAGTATTGGTCAGGGCTCCTACAATGAGCAGTTCTTC. Translating it yields CASSIGQGSYNEQFF.

The V and J genes are TRBV7-9 and TRBJ1-6, with D possibly matching TRBD1 (5 bases). V dropped 10 bases and J dropped 8 bases, with 15 bases sitting between them. The CDR3 has 13 residues. Germline CDR1 and CDR2: SEHNR and FQNEAQ (reference sequence). The chain's CDR3 is CATSGRVYSPLHF. DNA of the CDR3: TGTGCCACCTCGGGCAGGGTGTATTCACCCCTCCACTTT.

This clonotype was picked up many times. The rearrangement uses TRBV28 and TRBJ2-5; TRBD1 agrees at 10 bases. The V gene's germline CDR1 is MDHEN and CDR2 SYDVKM. The CDR3 contains 14 residues. Trimming took 6 bases from V and 5 from J; bases not matched to a gene: 6. The CDR3 coding sequence is TGTGCCAGCAGCCGGGACAGGGGTCTTGAGACCCAGTACTTC. The encoded protein is CASSRDRGLETQYF. Supplemented by reference TRBV28 and TRBJ2-5, the full variable domain reads DVKVTQSSRYLVKRTGEKVFLECVQDMDHENMFWYRQDPGLGLRLIYFSYDVKMKEKGDIPEGYSVSREKKERFSLILESASTNQTSMYLCASSRDRGLETQYFGPGTRLLVL.

This clonotype has at least ten counts. V usage is TRBV18 and J usage is TRBJ2-7, with TRBD2 identical over 9 bases. Germline trimming cut 0 bases from V and 7 bases from J; bases unmatched to any gene: 4. Germline-derived CDR1 and CDR2 are KGHSH and LQKENI. CDR3 length: 14 residues. CDR3 sequence (DNA): TGTGCCAGCTCACCACCGAGCGGGAGGAGTGAGCAGTACTTC. The encoded protein is CASSPPSGRSEQYF. Drawing the rest from reference TRBV18 and TRBJ2-7, the complete variable domain is NAGVMQNPRHLVRRRGQEARLRCSPMKGHSHVYWYRQLPEEGLKFMVYLQKENIIDESGMPKERFSAEFPKEGPSILRIQQVVRGDSAAYFCASSPPSGRSEQYFGPGTRLTVT.

The chain combines TRBV6-1 with TRBJ2-4, with 11 bases identical to TRBD2. This CDR3 spans 14 amino acids. Trimming took 5 bases from V and 9 from J; bases not matched to a gene: 6. Germline lookup yields CDR1 MNHNS and CDR2 SASEGT. The CDR3 region is CASSSSGRGFIQYF. DNA of the CDR3: TGTGCCAGCAGTAGTAGCGGGAGGGGGTTCATTCAGTACTTC.

This clonotype showed up many times. The chain uses TRBV5-1 and TRBJ2-3, with TRBD1 identical over 8 bases. The CDR3 extends over 17 amino acids. CDR1 and CDR2 from the germline V gene are SGHRS and YFSETQ. V dropped 4 bases and J dropped 4; count of bases not matched to a gene: 14. The CDR3 DNA is TGCGCCAGCAGCCCAGACGGACAGGGCTCGGGCCCAGATACGCAGTATTTT. Translated: CASSPDGQGSGPDTQYF. Full variable domain (outside the CDR3, taken from reference TRBV5-1 and TRBJ2-3): KAGVTQTPRYLIKTRGQQVTLSCSPISGHRSVSWYQQTPGQGLQFLFEYFSETQRNKGNFPGRFSGRQFSNSRSEMNVSTLELGDSALYLCASSPDGQGSGPDTQYFGPGTRLTVL.

This clonotype was detected many times. This chain connects TRBV20-1 to TRBJ2-5; D perhaps matches TRBD2 (5 bases). The CDR3 runs to 15 residues. CDR1 DFQATT and CDR2 SNEGSKA come from the germline V gene (reference sequence). V was trimmed by 1 base and J by 7 bases, leaving 19 bases between them. The CDR3 DNA sequence: TGCAGTGCTAGAGTCGCCCCGACCAACGAGGGGACCCAGTACTTC. Encoded protein: CSARVAPTNEGTQYF.

As for this clonotype: At one boundary the junction diverges from the germline segment, which might be a read error. J is TRBJ1-2 and V is TRBV19; D uncertain. The length of the CDR3 is 15 residues. Per germline, CDR1 LNHDA and CDR2 SQIVND (reference sequence). The CDR3 is CASNVGEGRNYGYIF. The CDR3 DNA is TGTGCCAGTAATGTTGGGGAGGGCCGAAACTATGGCTACATCTTC.

The chain uses TRBV20-1 and TRBJ2-7; 10 nucleotides match TRBD2. The length of the CDR3 is 12 residues. Unmatched junction bases numbered 2, after V lost 5 bases and J lost 4 bases. Germline V gives CDR1 DFQATT, CDR2 SNEGSKA (reference sequence). The CDR3 DNA reads TGCAGTGCTCGGACTAGCGGATACGAGCAGTACTTC. Its translation: CSARTSGYEQYF.

This clonotype was observed at least ten times. The chain uses TRBV6-5 and TRBJ1-2; tentatively, D is TRBD1 (5 bases). Germline-derived CDR1 and CDR2 are MNHEY and SVGAGI. The length of the CDR3 is 15 residues. The ends were cut back, 2 bases at V and 0 bases at J, with 10 bases in the middle. The CDR3 is CASSYGAGANYGYTF. In DNA form, the CDR3 reads TGTGCCAGCAGTTACGGGGCAGGAGCTAACTATGGCTACACCTTC.

This clonotype came up a few times. The chain uses TRBV20-1 and TRBJ2-7; 8 nucleotides match TRBD1. Germline CDR1 is DFQATT and CDR2 is SNEGSKA (reference sequence). CDR3 length: 14 residues. With V trimmed by 0 bases and J by 4 bases, 5 bases remained unmatched. The CDR3 sequence: CSARDFTGGYEQYF. CDR3 nucleotide sequence: TGCAGTGCTAGAGATTTTACAGGGGGGTACGAGCAGTACTTC.